The 17 T cell receptor beta chains given below trace back to one sample, sequenced in a study of OX40 agonist ivuxolimab in advanced cancers. The table came from immunoSEQ multiplex PCR; TCRdb's copy has only in-frame clones and leaves some out. The table lists 98,000 or so clones, 90% to 95% of them singletons. Material: CD4+ or CD8+ T cells sorted from blood, obtained in a trial of the OX40 agonist ivuxolimab. These receptor sequences come from an adult with an advanced solid tumor such as melanoma, head and neck, liver or kidney cancer.

This sequence joins TRBV9 and TRBJ1-1; 8 positions match TRBD1. This CDR3 is 16 amino acids long. The V and J ends lost 4 bases and 6 bases, in that order; junction bases with no gene match: 14. CDR1 SGDLS and CDR2 YYNGEE come from the germline V gene. The CDR3 DNA sequence: TGTGCCAGCAGCCCAGATTCGACAGGGGTCAGGGCTGAAGCTTTCTTT. The encoded protein is CASSPDSTGVRAEAFF.

J is TRBJ2-7 and V is TRBV10-3, with D perhaps being TRBD1 or TRBD2 (5 bases each). The CDR3 covers 13 residues. Germline assignment: CDR1 ENHRY and CDR2 SYGVKD. V shed 3 bases and J shed 7 bases, with 13 bases lying between them. This chain's CDR3 is CAISDGAREEQYF. The CDR3 nucleotides read TGTGCCATCAGTGACGGGGCCAGGGAGGAGCAGTACTTC.

The chain has TRBV10-1 and TRBJ2-2; 11 positions agree with TRBD1. The CDR3 has 15 amino acids. The V and J ends lost 8 bases and 6 bases, in that order; junction bases with no gene match: 8. Looked up from germline, CDR1 is WNHNN and CDR2 is SYGVQD (reference sequence). In DNA, the CDR3 is TGCGCCAGCCGACCTGGGACAGGGGGTTCCGGGGAGCTGTTTTTT. It specifies CASRPGTGGSGELFF.

The rearrangement joins TRBV11-2 to TRBJ1-5; 7 nucleotides align to TRBD1. Germline V gene data show CDR1 as SGHAT and CDR2 as FQNNGV. The CDR3 sequence is 13 residues long. Losses at the gene ends were 3 bases for V and 7 bases for J; bases not matched to a gene: 3. The DNA for the CDR3 is TGTGCCAGCAGCTTGGACAGGAACCAGCCCCAGCATTTT. It is translated as CASSLDRNQPQHF.

The V call is TRBV21-1, the J call TRBJ2-7. TRBV21-1 is flagged as a pseudogene. The CDR3 covers 19 residues. The CDR3 loop is CASRRFGDPTFHKGYEQYF. The CDR3 region has the DNA TGTGCCAGCAGGAGGTTTGGGGACCCAACCTTCCACAAGGGATACGAGCAGTACTTC.

The chain couples TRBV7-9 to TRBJ1-1; D call uncertain. The germline gives CDR1 SEHNR, CDR2 FQNEAQ (reference sequence). The CDR3 length is 13 residues. V was shortened by 4 bases and J by 2 bases, with 8 bases between the two germline ends. CDR3 sequence (DNA): TGTGCCAGCAGCTATGAAAGTAACACTGAAGCTTTCTTT. It encodes CASSYESNTEAFF.

A single count supports this clone. This sequence joins TRBV7-8 and TRBJ2-2; D is unresolved. The CDR3 runs 14 residues. V was shortened by 2 bases and J by 0 bases, with 4 bases between the two germline ends. The germline V gene has CDR1 SGHVS and CDR2 FQNEAQ. The CDR3 nucleotides read TGTGCCAGCAGCTTAAGGGCGAACACCGGGGAGCTGTTTTTT. Protein product: CASSLRANTGELFF.

The chain uses TRBV5-4 and TRBJ1-1; 7 nucleotides line up with TRBD1. The V gene's germline CDR1 is SGHNT and CDR2 YYREEE (reference sequence). The CDR3 spans 13 residues. V trimming: 4 bases; J trimming: 8 bases; junction bases outside the gene matches: 8. CDR3 amino acids: CASSVETGQEAFF. CDR3 nucleotides: TGTGCCAGCAGCGTAGAGACAGGGCAGGAAGCTTTCTTT.

The chain couples TRBV6-6 to TRBJ1-1; D not resolved. The CDR3 is 13 residues long. V lost 0 bases to trimming and J lost 5 bases, with 7 bases between them. Germline CDR1 is MNHNY and CDR2 is SVGAGI (reference sequence). DNA of the CDR3: TGTGCCAGCAGTTACTCGGACCGGACTGAAGCTTTCTTT. It is translated as CASSYSDRTEAFF.

V usage is TRBV2 and J usage is TRBJ1-5, with D possibly matching TRBD1 (6 bases). V was clipped by 3 bases and J by 3 bases, with 12 bases between them. The CDR3 contains 15 residues. Germline CDR1 SNHLY, CDR2 FYNNEI. Here the CDR3 DNA reads TGTGCCAGCAGTGAGTCCAGGGGATTCAATCAGCCCCAGCATTTT. Translating it yields CASSESRGFNQPQHF.

The chain employs TRBV6-5 and TRBJ2-3, with D hard to call. CDR1 is MNHEY and CDR2 is SVGAGI in the germline V gene. V was trimmed by 2 bases and J by 3 bases, leaving 6 bases between them. The CDR3 runs to 13 residues. The CDR3 coding sequence is TGTGCCAGCAGTTACGGCGGTACAGATACGCAGTATTTT. This translates into CASSYGGTDTQYF.

The J gene is TRBJ2-7, the V gene TRBV2, with a weak D call TRBD2 (6 bases). The CDR3 length is 13 residues. Germline V gene lookup returns CDR1 SNHLY and CDR2 FYNNEI. The germline V and J ends were trimmed by 6 bases and 2 bases, with 11 bases remaining between them. CDR3 protein: CASRNGGTYEQYF. The CDR3 DNA reads as TGTGCCAGCAGAAATGGGGGGACCTACGAGCAGTACTTC.

For the CDR3, the DNA is TGTGCCACACGGGACTTGGTTCCCGAAGCTTTCTTT. Its translation: CATRDLVPEAFF. V and J are TRBV6-1 and TRBJ1-1; weak D call: TRBD1 (5 bases). CDR1 and CDR2 (germline): MNHNS, SASEGT. CDR3 length: 12 residues. Trimming removed 10 bases at V and 8 bases at J, with 17 bases between.

The rearrangement links TRBV5-1 to TRBJ1-1; D gene uncertain. Germline CDR1 is SGHRS and CDR2 is YFSETQ. The CDR3 extends over 15 amino acids. Trimming left V 1 base short and J 1 base short, with 11 bases between. The CDR3 bases are TGCGCCAGCAGCTTGAACTCTGGCGGGAACACTGAAGCTTTCTTT. Protein sequence: CASSLNSGGNTEAFF.

CDR3: CASSSSSGGGTDTQYF. Here the CDR3 DNA reads TGTGCCAGTAGTTCCTCGAGTGGGGGCGGCACAGATACGCAGTATTTT. This chain joins TRBV19 and TRBJ2-3; possible D gene TRBD1, 6 bases. Germline values: CDR1 LNHDA, CDR2 SQIVND (reference sequence). The V gene lost 5 bases and the J gene lost 1 base, with 16 bases spanning the gap. The CDR3 has 16 residues.

This chain joins TRBV7-2 and TRBJ2-3; 7 bases fit TRBD1. The V gene's germline CDR1 is SGHTA and CDR2 FQGNSA. The CDR3 extends over 16 amino acids. V lost 2 bases and J lost 1; bases outside the gene matches: 6. CDR3 coding DNA: TGTGCCAGCAGCTTACAGGGGGACCTGGGCACAGATACGCAGTATTTT. Translation gives CASSLQGDLGTDTQYF.

The CDR3 DNA reads TGTGCCAGCAGTCAGGACAGGGCCTACGAGCAGTACTTC. This sequence encodes CASSQDRAYEQYF. J is TRBJ2-7 and V is TRBV2; 8 bases match TRBD1. The V segment lost 5 bases and the J segment 2 bases; nucleotides outside the gene matches: 2. Germline V CDR1 and CDR2: SNHLY, FYNNEI. The CDR3 extends over 13 amino acids.